The 6 T cell receptor beta chains below were found in one sample sequenced in a study of HIV-infected children after antiretroviral therapy interruption. As for treatment: PENTA 11 planned treatment interruption arm or continuous ART arm. RNA-based 3' RACE libraries used unique molecular identifiers. TCRdb re-called the 3' RACE reads with MiXCR, one entry per CDR3 protein. The table lists some 90,000 distinct CDR3 sequences, about 7% of them singletons. The sample consisted of CD45RA+ CD4+ T cells from PBMCs, pooled from several time points, taken from a donor given antiretroviral therapy, either interrupted or continuous. The subset here: naive CD4+ CD45RA+ CD45RO- T cells. These receptors were collected from a pool of human donors with HIV.

This clonotype was seen only a few times. This chain connects TRBV27 to TRBJ1-1; D not resolved. Germline V gene lookup returns CDR1 MNHEY and CDR2 SMNVEV (reference sequence). The CDR3 is 12 amino acids. Trimming took 3 bases from V and 9 from J, leaving 11 bases between them. The CDR3 DNA sequence: TGTGCCAGCAGTTTCAAAAACGGTAAAGCTTTCTTT. Protein: CASSFKNGKAFF.

This clonotype was detected many times. This chain links TRBV5-1 with TRBJ2-7; 9 bases align to TRBD1. CDR3 length: 15 residues. Looked up from germline, CDR1 is SGHRS and CDR2 is YFSETQ. Trimming took 4 bases from V and 2 from J; bases not matched to a gene: 7. The CDR3 DNA reads TGCGCCAGCAGCCGAGGACAGGGGCGAACCTACGAGCAGTACTTC. It specifies CASSRGQGRTYEQYF.

This clonotype has a count of ten or more. V is TRBV19 and J is TRBJ2-1, with D uncertain. This CDR3 is 11 amino acids long. The ends were cut back, 1 base at V and 8 bases at J, with 3 bases in the middle. Germline CDR1 is LNHDA and CDR2 is SQIVND (reference sequence). DNA of the CDR3: TGTGCCAGTAGTATAGGGCATGAGCAGTTCTTC. Translating it yields CASSIGHEQFF.

This chain connects TRBV28 to TRBJ2-3, with TRBD1 identical over 7 bases. The junction had 16 bases not matched to a gene; V was cut back by 2 bases and J by 2 bases. This CDR3 has 19 amino acids. Looked up from germline, CDR1 is MDHEN and CDR2 is SYDVKM. The CDR3 coding sequence is TGTGCCAGCAGTTTACGGACGGACAGGACGGACTTTCTCACAGATACGCAGTATTTT. The encoded protein is CASSLRTDRTDFLTDTQYF. Supplemented by reference TRBV28 and TRBJ2-3, the full variable domain reads DVKVTQSSRYLVKRTGEKVFLECVQDMDHENMFWYRQDPGLGLRLIYFSYDVKMKEKGDIPEGYSVSREKKERFSLILESASTNQTSMYLCASSLRTDRTDFLTDTQYFGPGTRLTVL.

This clonotype appeared a few times. This chain links TRBV29-1 with TRBJ2-3; the D gene is possibly TRBD1 (6 bases). Germline CDR1 is SQVTM and CDR2 is ANQGSEA. The CDR3 extends over 13 amino acids. Deletions cut 7 bases from V and 4 bases from J, with 15 bases between. CDR3 bases: TGCAGCGCAGAACCAGGGGTCGCAGATACGCAGTATTTT. This codes for CSAEPGVADTQYF.

This clonotype was seen repeatedly, ten times or more. V and J are TRBV19 and TRBJ2-7; 8 bases match TRBD1. The CDR3 consists of 15 residues. Trimming removed 3 bases from V and 3 bases from J; junction bases left unmatched: 7. The germline gives CDR1 LNHDA, CDR2 SQIVND (reference sequence). CDR3 in amino acids: CASSIAGQGVYEQYF. The CDR3 coding sequence is TGTGCCAGTAGTATTGCCGGACAGGGTGTCTACGAGCAGTACTTC.